This T cell receptor beta chain derives from a study of T cells after yellow fever vaccination. As for the study in general: SMART-Seq v4 Ultra Low Input prepared libraries from low-cell fractions.

V was trimmed by 8 bases and J by 7 bases, leaving 15 bases between them. The length of the CDR3 is 13 residues. Germline values: CDR1 MDHEN, CDR2 SYDVKM. Regarding this clonotype: What it binds is not known.

Notes on the study in general: A small share of clonotypes appeared in both CD4 and CD8 compartments. A faster peak, day 5 versus 15, was reached by the weaker secondary response.

TCR cDNA, made by 5'RACE template switching, carried an added universal primer site and UMIs. MiXCR was run by TCRdb on the 5' RACE reads, yielding one entry per CDR3 protein. The repertoire holds about 340,000 distinct CDR3 sequences, with approximately 13% as singletons. The chain uses TRBV28 and TRBJ2-4, with a tentative D call TRBD1 (6 bases). This clonotype was obtained from a man aged 18-30 years who received the YFV17D yellow fever vaccine. Sequenced here: CD4+ T cells sorted from PBMCs, sampled 15 days after the yellow fever booster vaccination. The CDR3 DNA is TGTGCCAGCGCCGATTACAGGGAGAACATTCAGTACTTC. Its translation: CASADYRENIQYF.